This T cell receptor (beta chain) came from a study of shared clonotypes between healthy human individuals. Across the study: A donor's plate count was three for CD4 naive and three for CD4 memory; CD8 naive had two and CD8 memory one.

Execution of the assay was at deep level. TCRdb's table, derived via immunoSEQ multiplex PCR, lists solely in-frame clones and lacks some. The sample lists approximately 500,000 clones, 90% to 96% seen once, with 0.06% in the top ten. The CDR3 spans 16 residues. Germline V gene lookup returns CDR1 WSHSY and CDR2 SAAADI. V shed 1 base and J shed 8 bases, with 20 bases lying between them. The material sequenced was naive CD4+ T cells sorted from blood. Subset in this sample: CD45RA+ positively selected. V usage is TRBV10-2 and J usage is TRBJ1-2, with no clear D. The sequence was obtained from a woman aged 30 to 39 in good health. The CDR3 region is CASSEFGGRRYGGYTF. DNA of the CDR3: TGCGCCAGCAGTGAGTTCGGTGGGCGGAGGTACGGAGGCTACACCTTC.